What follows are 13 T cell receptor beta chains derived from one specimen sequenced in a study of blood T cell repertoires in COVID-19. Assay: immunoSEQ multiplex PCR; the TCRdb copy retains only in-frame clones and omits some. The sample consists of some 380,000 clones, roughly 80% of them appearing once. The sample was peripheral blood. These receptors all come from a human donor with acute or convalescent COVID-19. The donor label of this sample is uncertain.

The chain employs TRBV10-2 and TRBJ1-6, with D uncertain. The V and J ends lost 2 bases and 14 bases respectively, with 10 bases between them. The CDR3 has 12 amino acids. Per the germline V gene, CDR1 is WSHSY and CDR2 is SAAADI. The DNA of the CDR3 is TGCGCCAGCAGTGAGGGTCCCGGTACCCTCCACTTT. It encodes CASSEGPGTLHF.

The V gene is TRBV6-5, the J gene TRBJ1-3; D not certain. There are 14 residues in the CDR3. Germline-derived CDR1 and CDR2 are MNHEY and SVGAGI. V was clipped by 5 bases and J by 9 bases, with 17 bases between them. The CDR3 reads CASSSRLLVGTIYF. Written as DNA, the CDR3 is TGTGCCAGCAGTAGTAGACTCCTCGTGGGCACCATATATTTT.

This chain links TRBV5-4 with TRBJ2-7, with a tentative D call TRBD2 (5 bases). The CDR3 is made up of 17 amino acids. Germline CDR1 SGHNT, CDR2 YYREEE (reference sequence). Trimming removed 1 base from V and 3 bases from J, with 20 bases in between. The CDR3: CASSLSVGGSLDYEQYF. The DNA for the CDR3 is TGTGCCAGCAGCTTGTCCGTCGGAGGTTCCCTCGACTACGAGCAGTACTTC.

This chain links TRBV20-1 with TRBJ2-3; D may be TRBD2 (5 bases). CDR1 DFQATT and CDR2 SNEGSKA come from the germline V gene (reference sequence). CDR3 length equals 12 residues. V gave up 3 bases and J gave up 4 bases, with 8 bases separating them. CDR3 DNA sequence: TGCAGTGCTAGTCTGGGAGCAGATACGCAGTATTTT. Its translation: CSASLGADTQYF.

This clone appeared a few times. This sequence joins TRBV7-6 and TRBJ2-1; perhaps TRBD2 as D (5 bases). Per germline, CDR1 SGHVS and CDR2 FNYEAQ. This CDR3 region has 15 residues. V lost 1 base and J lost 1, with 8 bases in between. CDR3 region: CASSLGTYSYNEQFF. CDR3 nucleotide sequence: TGTGCCAGCAGCTTAGGGACTTATTCCTACAATGAGCAGTTCTTC.

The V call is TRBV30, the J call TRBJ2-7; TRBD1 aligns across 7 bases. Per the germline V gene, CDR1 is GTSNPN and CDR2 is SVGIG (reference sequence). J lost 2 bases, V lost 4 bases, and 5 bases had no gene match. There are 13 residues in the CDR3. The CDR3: CAWTVQGAYEQYF. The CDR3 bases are TGTGCCTGGACGGTGCAGGGGGCCTACGAGCAGTACTTC. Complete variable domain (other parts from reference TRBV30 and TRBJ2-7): SQTIHQWPATLVQPVGSPLSLECTVEGTSNPNLYWYRQAAGRGLQLLFYSVGIGQISSEVPQNLSASRPQDRQFILSSKKLLLSDSGFYLCAWTVQGAYEQYFGPGTRLTVT.

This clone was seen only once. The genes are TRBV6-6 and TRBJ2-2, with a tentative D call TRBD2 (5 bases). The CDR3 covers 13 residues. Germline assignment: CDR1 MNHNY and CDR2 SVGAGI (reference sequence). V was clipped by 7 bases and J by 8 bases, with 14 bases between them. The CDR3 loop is CASNPGIEGELFF. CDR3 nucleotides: TGTGCCAGCAATCCGGGGATTGAAGGGGAGCTGTTTTTT.

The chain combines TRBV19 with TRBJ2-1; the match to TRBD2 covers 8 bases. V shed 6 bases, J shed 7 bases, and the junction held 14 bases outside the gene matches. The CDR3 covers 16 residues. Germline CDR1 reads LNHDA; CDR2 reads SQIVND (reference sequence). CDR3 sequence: CASSRGAGVSSNEQFF. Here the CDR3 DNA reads TGTGCCAGTAGCCGAGGAGCGGGAGTCAGTTCAAATGAGCAGTTCTTC.

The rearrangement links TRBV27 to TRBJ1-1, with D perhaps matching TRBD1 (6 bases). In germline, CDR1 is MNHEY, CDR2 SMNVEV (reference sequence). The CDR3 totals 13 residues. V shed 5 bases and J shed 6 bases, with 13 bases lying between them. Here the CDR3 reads CASSTGRWAEAFF. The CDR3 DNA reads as TGTGCCAGCAGTACAGGGCGGTGGGCTGAAGCTTTCTTT.

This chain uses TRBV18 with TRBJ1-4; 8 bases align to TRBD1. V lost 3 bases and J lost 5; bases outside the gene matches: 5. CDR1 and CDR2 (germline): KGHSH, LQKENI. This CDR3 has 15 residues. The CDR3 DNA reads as TGTGCCAGCTCACCCGCAGGGGGCGCGAATGAAAAACTGTTTTTT. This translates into CASSPAGGANEKLFF.

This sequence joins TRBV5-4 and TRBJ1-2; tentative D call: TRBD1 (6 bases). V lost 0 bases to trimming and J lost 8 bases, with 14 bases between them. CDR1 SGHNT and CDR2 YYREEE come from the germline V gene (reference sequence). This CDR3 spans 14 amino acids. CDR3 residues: CASSLDRVLGGYTF. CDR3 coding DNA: TGTGCCAGCAGCTTGGACAGGGTCTTAGGGGGCTACACCTTC.

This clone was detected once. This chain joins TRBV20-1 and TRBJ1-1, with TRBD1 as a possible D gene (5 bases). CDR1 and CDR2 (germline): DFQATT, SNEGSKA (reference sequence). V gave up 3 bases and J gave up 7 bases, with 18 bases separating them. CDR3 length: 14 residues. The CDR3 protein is CSASATDRNYEAFF. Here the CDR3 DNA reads TGCAGTGCTAGTGCGACAGATAGAAATTATGAAGCTTTCTTT.

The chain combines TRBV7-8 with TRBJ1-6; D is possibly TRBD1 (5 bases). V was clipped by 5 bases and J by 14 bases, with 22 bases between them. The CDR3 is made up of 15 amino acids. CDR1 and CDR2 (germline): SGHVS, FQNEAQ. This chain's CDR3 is CASSPGTYGFFTLHF. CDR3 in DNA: TGTGCCAGCAGCCCGGGGACTTATGGCTTCTTCACCCTCCACTTT.